These 28 T cell receptor beta chains share one sample of origin, sequenced in a study of shared clonotypes between healthy human individuals. Naive CD8 cells lacked CD45RO and underwent positive selection for CCR7, leaving out terminally differentiated effector memory CD45RA+ cells. Method: immunoSEQ multiplex PCR; TCRdb's copy keeps in-frame clones and lacks some. This table has about 2.1 million clones, about 94% appearing once. Sequencing used naive CD8+ T cells from PBMCs. The source is a man aged 18 to 30 in good health. Some clones in this sample may be carry-over from other donors' samples.

This chain links TRBV9 with TRBJ2-1; D uncertain. This CDR3 spans 11 amino acids. Between the trimmed V and J ends, which lost 3 bases and 8 bases, there was a span of 6 bases. Germline V gene data show CDR1 as SGDLS and CDR2 as YYNGEE. The CDR3 loop reads CASSEGHEQFF. Written as DNA, the CDR3 is TGTGCCAGCAGCGAAGGCCATGAGCAGTTCTTC.

This clone was counted once. CDR3 sequence reads: CASSGRTEKYNEQFF. Written as DNA, the CDR3 is TGTGCCAGCAGTGGACGGACCGAGAAATACAATGAGCAGTTCTTC. The chain combines TRBV2 with TRBJ2-1; D gene uncertain. V lost 4 bases, J lost 4 bases, and 14 bases lay in between. Germline loops: CDR1 SNHLY, CDR2 FYNNEI. CDR3 size: 15 residues.

This clone appeared once. The same CDR3 is also encoded by other DNA sequences in this sample. The chain links TRBV27 to TRBJ2-1; a possible D gene is TRBD2 (6 bases). Germline CDR1 is MNHEY and CDR2 is SMNVEV (reference sequence). The ends were cut back, 2 bases at V and 2 bases at J, with 10 bases in the middle. The CDR3 extends over 15 amino acids. Here the CDR3 DNA reads TGTGCCAGCAGTTTAAGTGGGAGGCCCTACAATGAGCAGTTCTTC. It codes for CASSLSGRPYNEQFF.

In its sample, this clone was seen once. V gene TRBV11-1 combines with J gene TRBJ2-5; 7 positions match TRBD2. In germline, CDR1 is SGHAT, CDR2 FQDESV (reference sequence). The CDR3 is 13 amino acids. The J segment lost 2 bases and the V segment lost 3 bases, leaving 0 bases of the junction unmatched. In DNA, the CDR3 is TGTGCCAGCAGCTTGCGGGGGCAAGAGACCCAGTACTTC. It specifies CASSLRGQETQYF.

CDR3 in amino acids: CASSTSGSSNEQFF. The CDR3 DNA follows: TGTGCCAGCTCGACTAGCGGGAGTTCCAATGAGCAGTTCTTC. This chain uses TRBV2 with TRBJ2-1; 12 positions match TRBD2. The CDR3 runs to 14 residues. Germline-derived CDR1 and CDR2 are SNHLY and FYNNEI. Unmatched junction bases numbered 5, after V lost 8 bases and J lost 6 bases.

The CDR3 bases are TGTGCCAGCAGCGTAACTGGAGGGCAGGACTACTACAATGAGCAGTTCTTC. This translates into CASSVTGGQDYYNEQFF. V gene TRBV9 combines with J gene TRBJ2-1; tentative D call: TRBD2 (6 bases). Between the trimmed V and J ends, which lost 1 base and 3 bases, there was a span of 17 bases. The CDR3 runs 17 residues. Germline V gene data show CDR1 as SGDLS and CDR2 as YYNGEE. The variable domain in full, with the rest retrieved from reference TRBV9 and TRBJ2-1, is DSGVTQTPKHLITATGQRVTLRCSPRSGDLSVYWYQQSLDQGLQFLIQYYNGEERAKGNILERFSAQQFPDLHSELNLSSLELGDSALYFCASSVTGGQDYYNEQFFGPGTRLTVL.

The gene calls are TRBV6-5 and TRBJ1-1; D is uncertain. CDR1 is MNHEY, CDR2 SVGAGI, per germline. This CDR3 has 15 residues. With 0 bases removed from V and 0 bases from J, the gap between germline ends came to 8 bases. The CDR3 loop reads CASSYSERVNTEAFF. The DNA for the CDR3 is TGTGCCAGCAGTTACTCAGAAAGGGTGAACACTGAAGCTTTCTTT.

With regard to this clone: The sample has other DNA sequences that encode this CDR3 too. DNA of the CDR3: TGTGCCAGCAGTTTCGGGGATACCTACGAGCAGTACTTC. Its protein is CASSFGDTYEQYF. V usage is TRBV27 and J usage is TRBJ2-7; tentatively, D is TRBD2 (5 bases). This CDR3 spans 13 amino acids. Trimming removed 3 bases from V and 2 bases from J, with 8 bases in between. The germline V gene encodes CDR1 MNHEY and CDR2 SMNVEV (reference sequence).

V usage is TRBV27 and J usage is TRBJ2-7; 11 bases are shared with TRBD2. Germline V gene sequence: CDR1 MNHEY, CDR2 SMNVEV (reference sequence). J was trimmed by 4 bases and V by 4 bases; bases with no gene match: 3. The CDR3 has 14 amino acids. The CDR3, as DNA: TGTGCCAGCAGTTACGGGACTAGCGGATACGAGCAGTACTTC. This sequence encodes CASSYGTSGYEQYF.

The V call is TRBV7-2, the J call TRBJ1-1, with D possibly being TRBD1 (6 bases). Germline-derived CDR1 and CDR2 are SGHTA and FQGNSA. The CDR3 covers 15 residues. Trimming left V 4 bases short and J 3 bases short, with 15 bases between. The CDR3 sequence: CASSYPNAGDTEAFF. CDR3 nucleotide sequence: TGTGCCAGCAGCTACCCCAACGCAGGGGACACTGAAGCTTTCTTT.

V is TRBV6-1 and J is TRBJ2-7; TRBD1 matches at 8 bases. V lost 2 bases to trimming and J lost 6 bases; unmatched junction nucleotides: 6. The CDR3 spans 14 residues. Germline assignment: CDR1 MNHNS and CDR2 SASEGT. In nucleotides, the CDR3 is TGTGCCAGCAGTGAATCTGTCAGGGGGCCCGAGCAGTACTTC. Its protein product is CASSESVRGPEQYF.

For this clone: Other DNA sequences from this sample encode an identical CDR3 as well. The chain links TRBV4-2 to TRBJ2-2, with D unclear. With 1 base removed from V and 5 bases from J, the gap between germline ends came to 8 bases. The CDR3 runs to 14 residues. Germline-derived CDR1 and CDR2 are LGHNA and YNFKEQ. The CDR3 here is CASSQGLGTGELFF. The CDR3 bases are TGTGCCAGCAGCCAAGGGCTGGGGACCGGGGAGCTGTTTTTT.

A single count supports this clone. The chain uses TRBV28 and TRBJ2-7; TRBD2 is a possible D gene (6 bases). The CDR3 is 14 amino acids. Trimming left V 4 bases short and J 7 bases short, with 17 bases between. Looked up from germline, CDR1 is MDHEN and CDR2 is SYDVKM. For the CDR3, the DNA is TGTGCCAGCAGTTACCCGACTTCCGCGGGGGAGCAGTACTTC. It yields the protein CASSYPTSAGEQYF.

The chain joins TRBV11-1 to TRBJ1-3, with unresolved D. Trimming took off 4 bases at V and 9 bases at J, with 7 bases between the two ends. Per the germline V gene, CDR1 is SGHAT and CDR2 is FQDESV (reference sequence). The length of the CDR3 is 11 residues. DNA for the CDR3: TGTGCCAGCAGCTCTGGGATCACCATATATTTT. Protein product: CASSSGITIYF.

The chain recombines TRBV7-9 with TRBJ1-4; D unresolved. CDR1 is SEHNR, CDR2 FQNEAQ, per germline (reference sequence). The V end was cut by 5 bases, the J end by 7 bases, with 17 bases between. The CDR3 consists of 15 residues. This CDR3 reads CASSPPGVTSEKLFF. The CDR3 DNA sequence: TGTGCCAGCAGCCCGCCTGGGGTCACGAGTGAAAAACTGTTTTTT.

With regard to this clone: In the same sample, other DNA sequences code for this CDR3. V usage is TRBV7-9 and J usage is TRBJ2-2; no reliable D call. The V and J ends lost 6 bases and 1 base respectively, with 9 bases between them. The CDR3 is 14 residues long. CDR1 SEHNR and CDR2 FQNEAQ come from the germline V gene (reference sequence). This chain's CDR3 is CASSRAGNTGELFF. CDR3 DNA: TGTGCCAGCAGTCGGGCAGGGAACACCGGGGAGCTGTTTTTT.

The chain recombines TRBV19 with TRBJ1-1; D remains unclear. Trimming shortened V by 7 bases and J by 7 bases, and 19 bases separated the two germline ends. This CDR3 spans 14 amino acids. From germline, CDR1 is LNHDA and CDR2 SQIVND (reference sequence). The CDR3 sequence: CASTDEAARLEAFF. CDR3 nucleotide sequence: TGTGCCAGTACGGACGAGGCCGCGAGACTTGAAGCTTTCTTT.

J is TRBJ2-3 and V is TRBV6-6; 12 bases agree with TRBD2. Germline CDR1 and CDR2: MNHNY and SVGAGI (reference sequence). The CDR3 is made up of 15 amino acids. The J segment lost 4 bases and the V segment lost 5 bases, leaving 4 bases of the junction unmatched. The CDR3 region is CASSPSGRDPDTQYF. The CDR3 DNA reads TGTGCCAGCAGTCCTAGCGGGAGGGACCCAGATACGCAGTATTTT.

The chain employs TRBV27 and TRBJ2-4; D uncertain. Trimming took off 2 bases at V and 0 bases at J, with 8 bases between the two ends. CDR1 is MNHEY and CDR2 is SMNVEV in the germline V gene (reference sequence). The CDR3 runs to 15 residues. The CDR3 region is CASSLVPRAKNIQYF. The CDR3 DNA follows: TGTGCCAGCAGTTTAGTACCCCGAGCCAAAAACATTCAGTACTTC.

Here the CDR3 DNA reads TGTGCCAGCAGCTTTAGGAAAGGGTCCGGAAAACTGTTTTTT. Amino acid sequence: CASSFRKGSGKLFF. This sequence joins TRBV7-8 and TRBJ1-4; D remains unclear. CDR1 and CDR2 from the germline V gene are SGHVS and FQNEAQ. Trimming left V 3 bases short and J 10 bases short, with 15 bases between. The CDR3 sequence is 14 residues long. Full variable domain (missing parts from reference TRBV7-8 and TRBJ1-4): GAGVSQSPRYKVAKRGQDVALRCDPISGHVSLFWYQQALGQGPEFLTYFQNEAQLDKSGLPSDRFFAERPEGSVSTLKIQRTQQEDSAVYLCASSFRKGSGKLFFGSGTQLSVL.

The chain has TRBV28 and TRBJ1-5; D unresolved. Germline-derived CDR1 and CDR2 are MDHEN and SYDVKM. Trimming left V 1 base short and J 6 bases short, with 13 bases between. CDR3 size: 15 residues. In DNA, the CDR3 is TGTGCCAGCAGTTTATCTTGGGGTTTGGGTCAGCCCCAGCATTTT. Amino acids: CASSLSWGLGQPQHF.

The chain carries TRBV13 and TRBJ1-2; no reliable D call. Trimming removed 4 bases at V and 9 bases at J, with 24 bases between. CDR1 and CDR2 (germline): PRHDT, FYEKMQ (reference sequence). The CDR3 length is 16 residues. The CDR3 region is CASSSGYDRFEKSYTF. The CDR3 nucleotides are TGTGCCAGCAGCTCGGGATACGACCGATTTGAAAAGAGCTACACCTTC.

The CDR3 loop is CASSVEASGRPASNEQFF. Here the CDR3 DNA reads TGCGCCAGCAGTGTTGAAGCTAGCGGGAGACCGGCTTCCAATGAGCAGTTCTTC. The chain couples TRBV10-2 to TRBJ2-1, with 10 bases matching TRBD2. The CDR3 totals 18 residues. V trimming: 4 bases; J trimming: 6 bases; junction bases outside the gene matches: 15. CDR1 is WSHSY, CDR2 SAAADI, per germline.

This chain connects TRBV7-8 to TRBJ2-7; D tentatively reads TRBD1 or TRBD2 (5 bases each). V gave up 2 bases and J gave up 7 bases, with 18 bases separating them. The CDR3 is 15 residues long. Germline V gene sequence: CDR1 SGHVS, CDR2 FQNEAQ. DNA of the CDR3: TGTGCCAGCAGCTTAATGGGGGTGGTAGGGAGTGAGCAGTACTTC. Protein product: CASSLMGVVGSEQYF.

CDR3 sequence reads: CATSSQLEGNQPQHF. In nucleotides, the CDR3 is TGTGCCACCAGCTCCCAGCTTGAGGGCAATCAGCCCCAGCATTTT. J is TRBJ1-5 and V is TRBV15; D is unclear. This CDR3 contains 15 residues. Trimming cost V 5 bases and J 2 bases, with 13 bases left between them. Germline lookup yields CDR1 LNHNV and CDR2 YYDKDF (reference sequence).

This clone was recorded once. V gene TRBV4-2 combines with J gene TRBJ1-3; D remains ambiguous. CDR1 is LGHNA, CDR2 YNFKEQ, per germline. The CDR3 spans 14 residues. V lost 1 base to trimming and J lost 6 bases, with 10 bases between them. In nucleotides, the CDR3 is TGTGCCAGCAGCCAAGTTATTGTAGAAAACACCATATATTTT. This codes for CASSQVIVENTIYF.

The chain has TRBV19 and TRBJ2-7, with no clear D. The germline V gene encodes CDR1 LNHDA and CDR2 SQIVND (reference sequence). Trimming left V 1 base short and J 2 bases short, with 6 bases between. This CDR3 comprises 13 residues. CDR3 coding DNA: TGTGCCAGTAGTATAGGGGAACCCTACGAGCAGTACTTC. Protein: CASSIGEPYEQYF.

This chain connects TRBV2 to TRBJ2-7, with TRBD2 as a possible D gene (7 bases). The V gene's germline CDR1 is SNHLY and CDR2 FYNNEI. V was trimmed by 1 base and J by 1 base, leaving 11 bases between them. This CDR3 region has 15 residues. CDR3 sequence reads: CASSEVSGTSYEQYF. As DNA, the CDR3 is TGTGCCAGCAGTGAAGTAAGCGGGACATCCTACGAGCAGTACTTC.